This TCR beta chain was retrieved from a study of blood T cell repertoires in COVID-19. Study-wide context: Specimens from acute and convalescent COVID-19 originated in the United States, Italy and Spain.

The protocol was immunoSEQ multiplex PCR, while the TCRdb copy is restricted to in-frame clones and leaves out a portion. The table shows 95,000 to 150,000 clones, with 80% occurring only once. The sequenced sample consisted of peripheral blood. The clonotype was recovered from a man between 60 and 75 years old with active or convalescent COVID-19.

The CDR3 here is CASSPAGRATNEKLFF. CDR3 in DNA: TGTGCCAGCAGCCCGGCGGGGAGGGCAACTAATGAAAAACTGTTTTTT. This chain joins TRBV5-6 and TRBJ1-4; the D is unclear. V was trimmed by 4 bases and J by 0 bases, leaving 13 bases between them. CDR1 and CDR2 (germline): SGHDT, YYEEEE. This CDR3 is 16 amino acids long.